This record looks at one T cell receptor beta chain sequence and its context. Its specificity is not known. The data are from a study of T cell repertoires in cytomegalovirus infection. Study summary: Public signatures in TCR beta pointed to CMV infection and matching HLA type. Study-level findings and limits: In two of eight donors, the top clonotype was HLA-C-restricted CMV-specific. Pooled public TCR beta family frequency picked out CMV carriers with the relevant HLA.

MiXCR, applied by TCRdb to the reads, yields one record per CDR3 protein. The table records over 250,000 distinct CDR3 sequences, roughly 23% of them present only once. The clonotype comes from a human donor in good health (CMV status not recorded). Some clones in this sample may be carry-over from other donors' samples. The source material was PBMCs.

CDR3 in amino acids: CASSRLRGSTDTQYF. The CDR3 bases are TGTGCCAGCAGCAGACTGCGGGGGAGCACAGATACGCAGTATTTT. V and J are TRBV11-2 and TRBJ2-3; 7 bases map to TRBD2. V shed 5 bases, J shed 0 bases, and the junction held 5 bases outside the gene matches. This CDR3 comprises 15 residues. Germline values: CDR1 SGHAT, CDR2 FQNNGV.